Sequencing of this T cell receptor beta chain was carried out in a study of T cells in localized non-small cell lung cancer (dated by TCRdb to 2018 to 2020). With respect to the entire study: The study analyzed T cell repertoires of about 230 early-stage NSCLC patients, comparing tumors and uninvolved tumor-adjacent lungs. Of the NSCLC patients, fewer than 150 were male and approximately 97 were female, and the mean age was about 69 years. The cohort was made up of 200 to 250 treatment-naive NSCLC patients whose localized lung tumors had been resected.

From V the trimming removes 5 bases and from J it removes 3 bases, while the gene matches leave 6 bases of the junction unaccounted for. CDR1 and CDR2, looked up from the germline V gene (reference sequence), are LNHDA and SQIVND. From the cysteine through the phenylalanine, the CDR3 covers 14 amino acids. Of all the DNA, just the CDR3 is kept, 42 bases in frame from base 1. TCR beta CDR3 regions were sequenced from DNA using the immunoSEQ Assay. Turning to the authors' computational methods: T cell density was computed as TCR beta template counts normalized to usable DNA estimated by amplifying housekeeping genes. Using the preseqR package, richness was estimated by extrapolating to 120,000 templates for tissue samples and 400,000 templates for PBMC samples. Clonality was defined as one minus Pielou's evenness. Tissue-enriched TCRs were identified through differential abundance testing performed on productive amino-acid clonotypes, with a minimum total count of 5 and an alpha of 0.1. The Jaccard Index and the Morisita Overlap Index were used to measure how much the repertoires overlapped between compartments. GLIPH grouped TCR beta CDR3s together with public tetramer-defined viral CDR3s, and a viral motif had to include at least three viral sequences and also show V-gene enrichment. TCRdb carries this immuneACCESS record with in-frame sequences only. Its versions omit some clonotypes, under half of them owing to an unresolved V gene in the studies checked, with the rest unexplained. V and J calls plus clone size are reproduced from that table; the DNA served to infer D and trimming. This sample comprises about 21,000 clones, 88% of them detected only once. The top ten hold roughly 29% of the sample.

Paper-wide results and their limitations: Multi-region tumor sequencing was not performed, so intratumor heterogeneity could not be excluded. A median of around 57 of the top 100 tumor clones turned up in the paired uninvolved adjacent lung, and approximately 30 of those clones also ranked among the top 100 of that same adjacent lung. Because the study design was exploratory, TCR variables were selected using unadjusted p-values without false-discovery rate correction. Higher T cell density in blood was associated with longer overall survival, whereas higher clonality in adjacent lung was associated with shorter survival. Uninvolved tumor-adjacent lung showed the highest T cell clonality, higher than tumor, which suggests more focused antigenic responses in the uninvolved tumor-adjacent lung.

In regard to this clone: This receptor's antigen is unknown. No quality values exist for individual bases; no much larger clone is one base distant.

At diagnosis, peripheral blood, uninvolved tumor-adjacent lung and tumor were collected and were preserved as a mix of fresh-frozen and FFPE material. For TCR repertoire profiling, blood samples were analyzed in the form of peripheral blood mononuclear cells. Sample: peripheral blood mononuclear cells, taken before any cancer treatment. The TCR comes from a male donor at least 60 years old with stage II lung adenocarcinoma. Recombination joined TRBV19 with TRBJ2-5, with 7 junctional bases fitting TRBD2. The DNA sequence is as follows: TGTGCCAGTAGTGCCGAGACTAGCAAAGAGACCCAGTACTTC. Its amino acids are CASSAETSKETQYF. Reference TRBV19 and TRBJ2-5 proteins supply the regions before and after the CDR3; the full variable domain is: DGGITQSPKYLFRKEGQNVTLSCEQNLNHDAMYWYRQDPGQGLRLIYYSQIVNDFQKGDIAEGYSVSREKKESFPLTVTSAQKNPTAFYLCASSAETSKETQYFGPGTRLLVL.